This T cell receptor (beta chain) is drawn from a study of blood T cell repertoires in COVID-19. TCRdb keeps only in-frame clones here, not all; method: immunoSEQ multiplex PCR. The sample shows about 200,000 clones, 75% to 90% of them seen only once. This CDR3 is built from 16 residues. V trimming: 3 bases; J trimming: 3 bases; junction bases outside the gene matches: 9. CDR1 SGHTA and CDR2 FQGNSA come from the germline V gene. Sequencing was done on a sample of PBMCs or T cells enriched from blood (not recorded which). The sequence was collected from a man aged 25-40 years who had recovered from COVID-19. The chain has TRBV7-2 and TRBJ1-2; 8 bases are a match to TRBD1. The DNA of the CDR3 is TGTGCCAGCAGCTTTCGACCTAACAGGGGGGACTATGGCTACACCTTC. Amino acid sequence: CASSFRPNRGDYGYTF. The full variable domain, with the rest looked up from reference TRBV7-2 and TRBJ1-2, is GAGVSQSPSNKVTEKGKDVELRCDPISGHTALYWYRQSLGQGLEFLIYFQGNSAPDKSGLPSDRFSAERTGGSVSTLTIQRTQQEDSAVYLCASSFRPNRGDYGYTFGSGTRLTVV.